Given below is one T cell receptor beta chain in context. Its antigen is currently not known. There are no base qualities to consult, and no much larger clone falls within one base. This sample's time point label indicates: baseline pretreatment blood. Reading the label with the study, this specimen's treatment or condition is: 15 Gy SBRT to primary tumor, nephrectomy 4 weeks later. To follow tumor-enriched clonotypes, peripheral blood was collected serially from radiation-treated patients at baseline and again at 2 weeks and 4 weeks after SBRT. Renal cell carcinoma with clear cell pathology was present in all patients. Genomic DNA for TCR sequencing was prepared using the QIAamp DNA Blood Mini Kit (Qiagen). Samples were included in the analyses only if all quality control checks were passed. These data belong to a study of radiation and T cells in renal cell carcinoma (dated by TCRdb to 2019 to 2021). Looking at the study overall: The samples were drawn from a clinical trial, where primary renal cell carcinomas were treated with 15 Gy of stereotactic body radiation therapy and then removed by nephrectomy 4 weeks afterward. TCR beta sequencing covered around 50 samples in total, comprising roughly 25 tumors and about 27 peripheral blood samples. In the approximately 53 samples combined, some 4,000,000 unique CDR3 nucleotide sequences were found, encoding about 2.7 million unique CDR3 amino acid sequences.

What the authors observed across the whole study: Top tumor clonotypes rose in blood from baseline to 2 weeks post-radiation, then contracted by 4 weeks, suggesting transient expansion of tumor-resident clones. With a single-armed trial design, the study had no way to address how radiation dose or scheduling affects the TCR repertoire. Tracking of blood repertoire dynamics stopped at about 4 weeks after treatment, with no follow-up past that point. Because pretreatment tumor biopsies were not available, the study could not determine whether clonotypes were already present within the tumor at baseline.

Following the manufacturer's recommendations, the immunoSEQ kit was used to generate TCR beta libraries from genomic DNA. Library preparation used a first multiplex PCR with proprietary primers, then a second PCR adding unique barcodes, with bead cleanups after each round. A kit-provided positive control reaction and a negative control reaction were included in every sample batch. The final libraries were assessed on an Agilent 4200 TapeStation D1000 ScreenTape, pooled by volume, and quantified by qPCR. Sequencing was performed on an Illumina NextSeq500 with a MidOutput 150-cycle cartridge, and 156 Read1 and 15 Index1 cycles were run with kit custom primers. The pooled library was loaded at approximately 1 pM, with an approximately 20% PhiX control spiked in. Per the source publication's procedure: Vendor-processed data were analyzed in R, with a clonotype defined as all T cells sharing the same CDR3 nucleotide sequence. For clone abundance analyses, frequencies were normalized to the 10,000 most abundant clones per sample. Public T cell clones, which averaged fewer than five per sample, were removed prior to analysis. An abundance difference of at least 32-fold between compartments was the criterion for calling clonotypes tumor-enriched or baseline blood-enriched. A beta-binomial differential abundance model was used to identify clonotypes that expanded or contracted between blood time points. Tumor-blood repertoire similarity was measured with the Baroni-Urbani and Buser coefficient, and group comparisons used two-tailed Wilcoxon tests in R. TCRdb stores this immuneACCESS table with in-frame sequences only. Part of the clones is absent; in the studies checked, under half of the shortfall reflects unresolved V genes, and no reason is known for the rest. V, J and clone size are taken as reported in that table, and D and trimming were inferred from the DNA itself. The sample table shows roughly 100,000 clones, and about four fifths are seen once. Around 6.7% of the sample is held by the ten biggest clonotypes.

The CDR3 covers 15 residues, taking in both the cysteine and the phenylalanine. This entry keeps only the CDR3 DNA: 45 bases, framed from base 1. V gives up 5 bases and J gives up 4 bases, and the segment between their germline ends measures 17 bases. Per the germline V gene (reference sequence), MNHEY is the CDR1 and SMNVEV is the CDR2. The source material was blood, sampled from a patient whose treatment included radiotherapy and nephrectomy. The chain was built from TRBV27 and TRBJ1-2; no D gene is confidently identified. The source is a man aged 55 to 70 with renal cell carcinoma. The DNA sequence is given as TGTGCCAGCAGTCCAGAGACCCTGCCCCGCTATGGCTACACCTTC. Its product reads: CASSPETLPRYGYTF.